A selection of T cell receptor beta chains follows, all from one sample in a study of CD8 T cells in Susac syndrome. Using its own MiXCR run on the immunoSEQ multiplex PCR reads, TCRdb lists one record per CDR3 protein. The sample has some 190,000 distinct CDR3 sequences, just under 95% seen once; the top ten hold 0.1%. Sequencing was carried out using CD4+ T cells from PBMCs. The receptors derive from a human donor in good health. CDR3s include the opening cysteine and the closing phenylalanine or tryptophan. Each record gives: clone size, D gene, J gene, V gene, CDR3 protein, CDR3 DNA. The D gene is left open where the match is weak. Part of the rows lack a size; the others show once, few, many or a class for expanded clones.

abundance: NA; d_gene: NA; j_gene: TRBJ2-2; v_gene: TRBV12-3/TRBV12-4; CDR3aa: CASRFRTGVNTGELFF; CDR3nt: TGTGCCAGCAGATTTCGGACGGGAGTTAACACCGGGGAGCTGTTTTTT
abundance: few; d_gene: NA; j_gene: TRBJ2-5; v_gene: TRBV20-1; CDR3aa: CSARDLETQYF; CDR3nt: TGCAGTGCTAGAGATTTAGAGACCCAGTACTTC
abundance: NA; d_gene: NA; j_gene: TRBJ2-3; v_gene: TRBV7-3; CDR3aa: CASSLKATGTDTQYF; CDR3nt: TGTGCCAGCAGCTTAAAAGCAACTGGCACAGATACGCAGTATTTT
abundance: NA; d_gene: NA; j_gene: TRBJ2-7; v_gene: TRBV3-1; CDR3aa: CASSLQGSAYEQYF; CDR3nt: TGTGCCAGCAGCCTCCAAGGCAGTGCCTACGAGCAGTACTTC
abundance: NA; d_gene: TRBD2; j_gene: TRBJ2-7; v_gene: TRBV3-1; CDR3aa: CASRRAGGDEQYF; CDR3nt: TGTGCCAGCAGAAGAGCGGGAGGAGACGAGCAGTACTTC
abundance: NA; d_gene: TRBD2; j_gene: TRBJ2-1; v_gene: TRBV6-2/TRBV6-3; CDR3aa: CASSAGLARCF; CDR3nt: TGTGCCAGCAGCGCGGGACTAGCCCGTTGCTTC
abundance: NA; d_gene: TRBD2; j_gene: TRBJ2-1; v_gene: TRBV20-1; CDR3aa: CSAGTSGRVERLFF; CDR3nt: TGCAGTGCGGGGACTAGCGGGAGGGTAGAGCGCTTGTTCTTC
abundance: NA; d_gene: TRBD1; j_gene: TRBJ2-1; v_gene: TRBV24-1; CDR3aa: CATGQGDYNEQFF; CDR3nt: TGTGCCACCGGGCAGGGGGACTACAATGAGCAGTTCTTC
abundance: NA; d_gene: TRBD1; j_gene: TRBJ2-6; v_gene: TRBV7-3; CDR3aa: CASSPPGTGSSGANVLTF; CDR3nt: TGTGCCAGCAGCCCCCCCGGGACAGGCTCCTCTGGGGCCAACGTCCTGACTTTC
abundance: NA; d_gene: NA; j_gene: TRBJ2-5; v_gene: TRBV5-4; CDR3aa: CASSLSGVNPWETQYF; CDR3nt: TGTGCCAGCAGCTTGAGTGGTGTCAACCCTTGGGAGACCCAGTACTTC
abundance: NA; d_gene: NA; j_gene: TRBJ2-6; v_gene: TRBV29-1; CDR3aa: CSATGSGANVLTF; CDR3nt: TGCAGCGCGACAGGATCGGGGGCCAACGTCCTGACTTTC
abundance: once; d_gene: NA; j_gene: TRBJ2-1; v_gene: TRBV20-1; CDR3aa: CSATRSGIYNEQFF; CDR3nt: TGCAGTGCTACCCGATCGGGAATCTACAATGAGCAGTTCTTC
abundance: NA; d_gene: NA; j_gene: TRBJ2-1; v_gene: TRBV20-1; CDR3aa: CSASSGGYNEQFF; CDR3nt: TGCAGTGCTAGCTCCGGCGGTTACAATGAGCAGTTCTTC
abundance: NA; d_gene: NA; j_gene: TRBJ1-5; v_gene: TRBV20-1; CDR3aa: CSAMGLINLEHF; CDR3nt: TGCAGTGCTATGGGTCTCATCAACCTGGAGCATTTT
abundance: once; d_gene: NA; j_gene: TRBJ2-3; v_gene: TRBV7-3; CDR3aa: CASSPYGQSTDTQYF; CDR3nt: TGTGCCAGCAGCCCCTACGGACAGAGCACAGATACGCAGTATTTT
abundance: NA; d_gene: NA; j_gene: TRBJ1-5; v_gene: TRBV15; CDR3aa: CATSRENNQPQHF; CDR3nt: TGTGCCACCAGCAGGGAAAACAATCAGCCCCAGCATTTT
abundance: NA; d_gene: TRBD2; j_gene: TRBJ2-1; v_gene: TRBV20-1; CDR3aa: CSARALWTSGYNEQFF; CDR3nt: TGCAGTGCTAGAGCCCTCTGGACTAGCGGATACAATGAGCAGTTCTTC
abundance: NA; d_gene: TRBD2; j_gene: TRBJ2-1; v_gene: TRBV20-1; CDR3aa: CSATSLAGGLGDEQFF; CDR3nt: TGCAGTGCGACCTCTTTAGCGGGAGGCCTGGGCGATGAGCAGTTCTTC
abundance: NA; d_gene: NA; j_gene: TRBJ2-1; v_gene: TRBV7-8; CDR3aa: CASSLDGTNEQFF; CDR3nt: TGTGCCAGCAGCCTCGACGGAACCAATGAGCAGTTCTTC
abundance: NA; d_gene: NA; j_gene: TRBJ2-7; v_gene: TRBV30; CDR3aa: CAWSLASYEQYF; CDR3nt: TGTGCCTGGAGTCTAGCTTCCTACGAGCAGTACTTC
abundance: NA; d_gene: NA; j_gene: TRBJ2-1; v_gene: TRBV7-2; CDR3aa: CASSFRPSEREFF; CDR3nt: TGTGCCAGCAGCTTTAGGCCTAGCGAGAGAGAGTTCTTC
abundance: NA; d_gene: NA; j_gene: TRBJ2-1; v_gene: TRBV29-1; CDR3aa: CSVSRLPQDEQFF; CDR3nt: TGCAGCGTTTCCCGGCTTCCTCAGGATGAGCAGTTCTTC
abundance: NA; d_gene: NA; j_gene: TRBJ2-7; v_gene: TRBV6-5; CDR3aa: CASSDRFVNEQYF; CDR3nt: TGTGCCAGCAGTGACAGGTTTGTGAACGAGCAGTACTTC